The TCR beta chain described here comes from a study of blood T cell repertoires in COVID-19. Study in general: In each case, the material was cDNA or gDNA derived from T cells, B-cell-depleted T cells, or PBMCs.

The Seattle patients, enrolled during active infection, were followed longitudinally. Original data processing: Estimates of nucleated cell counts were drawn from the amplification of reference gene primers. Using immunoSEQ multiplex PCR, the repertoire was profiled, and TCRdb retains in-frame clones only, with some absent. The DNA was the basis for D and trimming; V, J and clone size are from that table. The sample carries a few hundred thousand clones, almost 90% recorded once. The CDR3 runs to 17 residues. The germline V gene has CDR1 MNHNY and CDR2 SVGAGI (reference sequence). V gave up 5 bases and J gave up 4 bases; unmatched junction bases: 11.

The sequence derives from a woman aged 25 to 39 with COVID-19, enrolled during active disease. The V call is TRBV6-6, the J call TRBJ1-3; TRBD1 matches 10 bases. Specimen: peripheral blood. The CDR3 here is CASSRPTGTGDGNTIYF. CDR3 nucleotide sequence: TGTGCCAGCAGTCGCCCAACCGGGACAGGGGACGGAAACACCATATATTTT.